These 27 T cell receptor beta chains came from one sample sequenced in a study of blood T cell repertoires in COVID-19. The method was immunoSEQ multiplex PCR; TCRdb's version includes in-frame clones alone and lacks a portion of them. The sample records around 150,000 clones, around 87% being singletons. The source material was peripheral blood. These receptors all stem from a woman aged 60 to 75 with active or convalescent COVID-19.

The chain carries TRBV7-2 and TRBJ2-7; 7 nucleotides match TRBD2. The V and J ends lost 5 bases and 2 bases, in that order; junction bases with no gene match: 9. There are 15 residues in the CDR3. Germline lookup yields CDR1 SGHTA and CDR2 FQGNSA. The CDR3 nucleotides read TGTGCCAGCAGCGCCGCCGGGACTACGGCCTACGAGCAGTACTTC. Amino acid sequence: CASSAAGTTAYEQYF.

CDR3 bases: TGCGCCAGCAGCTTGGACCAGGGCCGTGGCTACACCTTC. Translating gives CASSLDQGRGYTF. The genes are TRBV5-1 and TRBJ1-2; a possible D gene is TRBD1 (5 bases). The CDR3 is 13 residues long. From germline, CDR1 is SGHRS and CDR2 YFSETQ. V gave up 0 bases and J gave up 7 bases, with 10 bases separating them.

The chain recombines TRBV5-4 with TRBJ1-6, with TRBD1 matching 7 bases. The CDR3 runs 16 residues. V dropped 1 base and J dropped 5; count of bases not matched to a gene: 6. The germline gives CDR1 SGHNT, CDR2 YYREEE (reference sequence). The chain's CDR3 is CASSLYWDRDNSPLHF. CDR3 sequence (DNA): TGTGCCAGCAGCTTGTATTGGGACAGAGATAATTCACCCCTCCACTTT. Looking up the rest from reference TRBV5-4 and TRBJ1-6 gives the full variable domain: ETGVTQSPTHLIKTRGQQVTLRCSSQSGHNTVSWYQQALGQGPQFIFQYYREEENGRGNFPPRFSGLQFPNYSSELNVNALELDDSALYLCASSLYWDRDNSPLHFGNGTRLTVT.

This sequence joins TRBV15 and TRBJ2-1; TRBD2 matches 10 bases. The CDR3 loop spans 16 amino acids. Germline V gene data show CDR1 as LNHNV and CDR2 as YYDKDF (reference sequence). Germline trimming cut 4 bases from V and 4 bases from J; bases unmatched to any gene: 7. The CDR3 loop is CATSKPGLAKYNEQFF. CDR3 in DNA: TGTGCCACCAGCAAACCGGGACTAGCGAAATACAATGAGCAGTTCTTC.

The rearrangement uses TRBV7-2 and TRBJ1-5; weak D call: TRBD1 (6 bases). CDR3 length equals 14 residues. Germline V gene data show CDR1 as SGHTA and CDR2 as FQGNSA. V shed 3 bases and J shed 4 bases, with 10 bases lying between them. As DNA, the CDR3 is TGTGCCAGCAGCTTTACAGGACAGAATCAGCCCCAGCATTTT. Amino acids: CASSFTGQNQPQHF. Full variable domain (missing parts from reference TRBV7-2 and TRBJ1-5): GAGVSQSPSNKVTEKGKDVELRCDPISGHTALYWYRQSLGQGLEFLIYFQGNSAPDKSGLPSDRFSAERTGGSVSTLTIQRTQQEDSAVYLCASSFTGQNQPQHFGDGTRLSIL.

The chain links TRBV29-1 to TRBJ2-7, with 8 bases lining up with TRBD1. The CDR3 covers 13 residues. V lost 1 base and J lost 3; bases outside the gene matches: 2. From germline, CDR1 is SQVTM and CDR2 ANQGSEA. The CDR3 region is CSVEGQGLYEQYF. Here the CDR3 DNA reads TGCAGCGTTGAAGGACAGGGGCTCTACGAGCAGTACTTC.

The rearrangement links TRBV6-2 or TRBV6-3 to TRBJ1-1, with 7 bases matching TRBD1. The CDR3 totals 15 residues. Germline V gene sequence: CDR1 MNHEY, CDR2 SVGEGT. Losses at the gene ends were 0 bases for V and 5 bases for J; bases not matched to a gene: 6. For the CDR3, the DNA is TGTGCCAGCAGTTACTCGATTCACAGGGGAACTGAAGCTTTCTTT. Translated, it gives CASSYSIHRGTEAFF.

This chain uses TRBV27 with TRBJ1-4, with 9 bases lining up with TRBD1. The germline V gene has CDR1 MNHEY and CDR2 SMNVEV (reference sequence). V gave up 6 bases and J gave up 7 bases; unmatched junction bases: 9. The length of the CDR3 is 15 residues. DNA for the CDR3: TGTGCCAGCAGACCCTCGACAGGGGGGCTTGAAAAACTGTTTTTT. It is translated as CASRPSTGGLEKLFF.

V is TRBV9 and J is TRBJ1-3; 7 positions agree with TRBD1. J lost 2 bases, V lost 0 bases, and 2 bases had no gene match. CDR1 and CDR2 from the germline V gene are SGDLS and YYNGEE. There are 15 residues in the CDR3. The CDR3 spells CASSVEGQAGNTIYF. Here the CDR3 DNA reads TGTGCCAGCAGCGTAGAAGGACAGGCTGGAAACACCATATATTTT.

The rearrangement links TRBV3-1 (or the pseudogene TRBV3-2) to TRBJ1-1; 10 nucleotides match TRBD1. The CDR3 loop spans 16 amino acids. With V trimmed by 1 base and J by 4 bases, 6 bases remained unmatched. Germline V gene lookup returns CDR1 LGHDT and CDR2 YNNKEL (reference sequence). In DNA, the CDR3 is TGTGCCAGCAGCCAAGCGCCGACAGGGGGCGGCACTGAAGCTTTCTTT. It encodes CASSQAPTGGGTEAFF.

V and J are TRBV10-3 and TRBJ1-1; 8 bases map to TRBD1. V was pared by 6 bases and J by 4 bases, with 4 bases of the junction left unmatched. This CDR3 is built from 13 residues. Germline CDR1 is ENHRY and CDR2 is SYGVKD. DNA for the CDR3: TGTGCCATCAGCCCAGGGGGCCGCACTGAAGCTTTCTTT. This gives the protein CAISPGGRTEAFF.

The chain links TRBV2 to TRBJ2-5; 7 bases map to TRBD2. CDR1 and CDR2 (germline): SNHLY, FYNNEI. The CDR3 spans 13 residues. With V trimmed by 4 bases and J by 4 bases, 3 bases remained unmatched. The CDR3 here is CASSVRLAETQYF. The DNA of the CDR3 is TGTGCCAGCAGTGTACGACTAGCAGAGACCCAGTACTTC.

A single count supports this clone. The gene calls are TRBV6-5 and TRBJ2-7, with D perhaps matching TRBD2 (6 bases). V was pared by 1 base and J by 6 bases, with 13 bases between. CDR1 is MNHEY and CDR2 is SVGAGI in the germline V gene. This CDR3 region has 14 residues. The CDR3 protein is CASSYFGGPVEQYF. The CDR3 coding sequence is TGTGCCAGCAGTTACTTCGGGGGACCAGTCGAGCAGTACTTC.

The CDR3 region is CASSQVGTDQPQHF. For the CDR3, the DNA is TGCGCCAGCAGCCAAGTAGGGACTGATCAGCCCCAGCATTTT. This rearrangement joins TRBV4-1 to TRBJ1-5; maybe TRBD1 (5 bases). V was shortened by 1 base and J by 5 bases, with 9 bases between the two germline ends. Germline CDR1 and CDR2: MGHRA and YSYEKL. The CDR3 contains 14 residues.

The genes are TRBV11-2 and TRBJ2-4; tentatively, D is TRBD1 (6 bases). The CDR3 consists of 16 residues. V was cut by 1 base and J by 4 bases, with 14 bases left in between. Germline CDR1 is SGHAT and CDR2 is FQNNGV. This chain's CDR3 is CASSLVPTGTKNIQYF. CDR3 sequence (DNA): TGTGCCAGCAGCTTAGTTCCGACAGGTACTAAAAACATTCAGTACTTC.

The CDR3 bases are TGTGCCAGTACTTGGACAGGGGAGAACACTGAAGCTTTCTTT. Translating gives CASTWTGENTEAFF. The chain carries TRBV19 and TRBJ1-1; TRBD1 agrees at 9 bases. CDR1 and CDR2 (germline): LNHDA, SQIVND (reference sequence). The CDR3 loop spans 14 amino acids. Trimming cost V 7 bases and J 1 base; bases outside gene matches: 4.

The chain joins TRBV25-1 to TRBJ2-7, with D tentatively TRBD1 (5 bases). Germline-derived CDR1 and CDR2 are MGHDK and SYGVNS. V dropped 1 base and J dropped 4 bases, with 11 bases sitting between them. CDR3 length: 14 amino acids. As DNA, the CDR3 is TGTGCCAGCAGTGAATCTAGGGGCCCGTACGAGCAGTACTTC. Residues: CASSESRGPYEQYF.

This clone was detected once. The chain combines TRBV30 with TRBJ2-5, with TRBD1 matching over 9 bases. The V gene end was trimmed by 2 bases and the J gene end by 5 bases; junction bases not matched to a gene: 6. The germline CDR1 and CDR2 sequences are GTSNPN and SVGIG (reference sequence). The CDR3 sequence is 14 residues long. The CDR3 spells CAWSIQGAGETQYF. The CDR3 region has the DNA TGTGCCTGGAGTATACAGGGGGCAGGGGAGACCCAGTACTTC.

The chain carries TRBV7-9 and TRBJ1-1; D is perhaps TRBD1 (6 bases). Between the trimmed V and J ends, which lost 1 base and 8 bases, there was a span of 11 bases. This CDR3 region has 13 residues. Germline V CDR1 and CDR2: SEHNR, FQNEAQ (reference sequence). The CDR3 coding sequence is TGTGCCAGCAGCTTAGGGAATACAGGGGAAGCTTTCTTT. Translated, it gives CASSLGNTGEAFF.

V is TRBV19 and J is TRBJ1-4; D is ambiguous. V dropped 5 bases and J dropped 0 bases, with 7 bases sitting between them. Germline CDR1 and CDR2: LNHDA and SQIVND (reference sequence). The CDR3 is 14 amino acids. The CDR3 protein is CASSSVATNEKLFF. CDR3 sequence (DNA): TGTGCCAGTAGTTCAGTGGCAACTAATGAAAAACTGTTTTTT.

DNA of the CDR3: TGTGCCAGCTCACCAATTGGGACTCACAATGAGCAGTTCTTC. This translates into CASSPIGTHNEQFF. The chain combines TRBV18 with TRBJ2-1; the D gene is possibly TRBD2 (6 bases). From germline, CDR1 is KGHSH and CDR2 LQKENI. Trimming stripped 2 bases from V and 5 bases from J, with 10 bases between. The CDR3 contains 14 residues.

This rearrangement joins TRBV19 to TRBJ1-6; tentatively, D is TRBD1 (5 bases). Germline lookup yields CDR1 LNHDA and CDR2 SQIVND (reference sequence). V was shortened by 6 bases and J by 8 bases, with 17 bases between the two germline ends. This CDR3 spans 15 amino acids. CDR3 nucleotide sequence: TGTGCCAGTAGCTTGGGACTTATGTTGGATTCACCCCTCCACTTT. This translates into CASSLGLMLDSPLHF. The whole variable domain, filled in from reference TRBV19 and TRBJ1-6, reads DGGITQSPKYLFRKEGQNVTLSCEQNLNHDAMYWYRQDPGQGLRLIYYSQIVNDFQKGDIAEGYSVSREKKESFPLTVTSAQKNPTAFYLCASSLGLMLDSPLHFGNGTRLTVT.

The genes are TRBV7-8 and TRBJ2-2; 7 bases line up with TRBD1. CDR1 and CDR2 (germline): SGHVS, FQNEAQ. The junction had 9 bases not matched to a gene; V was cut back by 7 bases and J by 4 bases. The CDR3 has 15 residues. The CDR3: CASTTRQGRTGELFF. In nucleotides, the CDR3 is TGTGCCAGCACCACTAGACAGGGACGCACCGGGGAGCTGTTTTTT.

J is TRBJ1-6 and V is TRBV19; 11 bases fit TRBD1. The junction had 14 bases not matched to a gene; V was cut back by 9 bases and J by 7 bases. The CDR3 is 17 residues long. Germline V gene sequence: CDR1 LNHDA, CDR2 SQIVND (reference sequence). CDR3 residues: CAREGDVDRGHNSPLHF. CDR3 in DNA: TGTGCCAGGGAGGGGGATGTGGACAGGGGGCACAATTCACCCCTCCACTTT.

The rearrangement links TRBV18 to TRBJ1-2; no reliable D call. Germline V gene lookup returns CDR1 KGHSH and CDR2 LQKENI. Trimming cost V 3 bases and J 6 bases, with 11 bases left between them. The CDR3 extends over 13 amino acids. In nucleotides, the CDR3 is TGTGCCAGCTCACCGACGGTGAGGGATGGCTACACCTTC. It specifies CASSPTVRDGYTF. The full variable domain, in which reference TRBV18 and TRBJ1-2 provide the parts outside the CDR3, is NAGVMQNPRHLVRRRGQEARLRCSPMKGHSHVYWYRQLPEEGLKFMVYLQKENIIDESGMPKERFSAEFPKEGPSILRIQQVVRGDSAAYFCASSPTVRDGYTFGSGTRLTVV.

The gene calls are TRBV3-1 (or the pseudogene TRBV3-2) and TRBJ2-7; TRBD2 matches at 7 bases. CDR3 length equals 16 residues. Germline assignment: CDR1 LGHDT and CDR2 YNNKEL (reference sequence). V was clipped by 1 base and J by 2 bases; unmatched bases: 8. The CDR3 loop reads CASSQGPAGHTYEQYF. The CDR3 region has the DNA TGTGCCAGCAGCCAAGGGCCAGCGGGGCACACCTACGAGCAGTACTTC.

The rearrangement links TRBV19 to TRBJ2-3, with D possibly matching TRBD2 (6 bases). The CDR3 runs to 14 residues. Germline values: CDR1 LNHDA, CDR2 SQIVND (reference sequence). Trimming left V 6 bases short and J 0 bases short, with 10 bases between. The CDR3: CASSGGISTDTQYF. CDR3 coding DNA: TGTGCCAGTAGCGGAGGGATCAGCACAGATACGCAGTATTTT.